This entry lists 20 T cell receptor beta chains sequenced from one sample in a study of shared clonotypes between healthy human individuals (dated by TCRdb to 2020 to 2021). CD8 naive samples consisted of CD45RO-negative cells that were positively selected for CCR7, yielding a CD45RA+CCR7+ population without TemRA cells. Libraries were prepared through the immunoSEQ multiplex PCR assay. This is the immuneACCESS table as TCRdb keeps it, with only in-frame sequences that have V and J called. A part of the clones is gone; compared with another copy, unresolved V genes explain less than half, and the rest is unexplained. This sample has under 2,000,000 clones in its table, and over 85% of those were observed once. In total, the top ten clones hold around 1.2% of the sample. The sample was naive CD8+ T cells sorted from blood. Reading the label with the study, this specimen's cell subset or site is: CD45RA+CCR7+. These TCRs come from a man aged 18 to 29 in good health.

The chain carries TRBV30 and TRBJ2-7, with 7 bases lining up with TRBD1. CDR1 is GTSNPN and CDR2 is SVGIG in the germline V gene (reference sequence). CDR3 length: 14 amino acids. V dropped 1 base and J dropped 4; count of bases not matched to a gene: 7. CDR3 loop: CAWSEGATDYEQYF. The CDR3 bases are TGTGCCTGGAGTGAGGGGGCCACCGATTACGAGCAGTACTTC.

V and J are TRBV12-5 and TRBJ2-3; D not certain. Germline assignment: CDR1 LGHNT and CDR2 FRNRAP. Trimming left V 0 bases short and J 1 base short, with 8 bases between. The CDR3 extends over 15 amino acids. The chain's CDR3 is CASGLVTWGTDTQYF. Here the CDR3 DNA reads TGTGCTAGTGGTTTGGTAACCTGGGGCACAGATACGCAGTATTTT. Full variable domain (remainder filled in from reference TRBV12-5 and TRBJ2-3): DARVTQTPRHKVTEMGQEVTMRCQPILGHNTVFWYRQTMMQGLELLAYFRNRAPLDDSGMPKDRFSAEMPDATLATLKIQPSEPRDSAVYFCASGLVTWGTDTQYFGPGTRLTVL.

V is TRBV6-5 and J is TRBJ2-2, with D possibly TRBD2 on 6 matching bases. The CDR3 length is 16 residues. Germline V lookup: CDR1 MNHEY, CDR2 SVGAGI. V lost 2 bases and J 4 bases, leaving 14 bases between the germline ends. The CDR3 here is CASSYEKRVGTGELFF. CDR3 nucleotide sequence: TGTGCCAGCAGTTACGAAAAGCGGGTCGGCACCGGGGAGCTGTTTTTT.

This rearrangement joins TRBV25-1 to TRBJ2-7; D possibly corresponds to TRBD1 (6 bases). Germline V lookup: CDR1 MGHDK, CDR2 SYGVNS. The CDR3 extends over 13 amino acids. Deletions cut 10 bases from V and 1 base from J, with 14 bases between. CDR3 loop: CATLDSQSYEQYF. DNA for the CDR3: TGTGCCACCCTGGACAGTCAATCCTACGAGCAGTACTTC.

Turning to this clone: The sample holds other DNA sequences that translate to the same CDR3. The chain combines TRBV5-1 with TRBJ2-1, with no clear D. CDR1 and CDR2 from the germline V gene are SGHRS and YFSETQ. V lost 0 bases to trimming and J lost 4 bases, with 5 bases between them. This CDR3 spans 13 amino acids. CDR3 sequence reads: CASSLDGYNEQFF. CDR3 nucleotides: TGCGCCAGCAGCTTGGACGGTTACAATGAGCAGTTCTTC.

With respect to this clone: Germline is not matched at one junction end, which may reflect a read error. The chain joins TRBV13 to TRBJ1-5; perhaps TRBD1 as D (5 bases). The CDR3 extends over 12 amino acids. In germline, CDR1 is PRHDT, CDR2 FYEKMQ (reference sequence). CDR3 sequence reads: CASRLGVQPQHF. The CDR3 nucleotides are TGTGCCAGCAGGTTAGGGGTTCAGCCCCAGCATTTT.

Note on this clone: Other DNA sequences in this sample translate to the same CDR3. This chain uses TRBV30 with TRBJ2-7; TRBD1 might be the D (5 bases). CDR3 length equals 12 residues. The germline CDR1 and CDR2 sequences are GTSNPN and SVGIG (reference sequence). With 2 bases removed from V and 4 bases from J, the gap between germline ends came to 9 bases. CDR3 in DNA: TGTGCCTGGAGTTTAGGGGCTTACGAGCAGTACTTC. Protein: CAWSLGAYEQYF.

This rearrangement joins TRBV30 to TRBJ2-1; 11 nucleotides match TRBD1. This CDR3 has 14 residues. V shed 2 bases, J shed 7 bases, and the junction held 4 bases outside the gene matches. Germline V gives CDR1 GTSNPN, CDR2 SVGIG (reference sequence). CDR3: CAWSPGQGANEQFF. CDR3 coding DNA: TGTGCCTGGAGTCCAGGACAGGGGGCTAATGAGCAGTTCTTC.

The chain has TRBV4-3 and TRBJ2-1, with D possibly being TRBD1 or TRBD2 (6 bases each). The ends were cut back, 0 bases at V and 8 bases at J, with 17 bases in the middle. This CDR3 spans 16 amino acids. The V gene's germline CDR1 is LGHNA and CDR2 YSLEER. The CDR3, as DNA: TGCGCCAGCAGCCAAGATGAGGGTAGAAGGGGGGATGAGCAGTTCTTC. Translating it yields CASSQDEGRRGDEQFF.

The V and J genes are TRBV7-3 and TRBJ2-5; weak D call: TRBD1 (5 bases). The CDR3 length is 15 residues. The germline V gene has CDR1 SGHTA and CDR2 FQGTGA. V dropped 1 base and J dropped 1 base, with 10 bases sitting between them. The CDR3 region is CASSLRQGTQETQYF. The CDR3 region has the DNA TGTGCCAGCAGCTTAAGGCAGGGAACCCAAGAGACCCAGTACTTC.

As for this clone: The sample carries other DNA sequences with the same CDR3. The V call is TRBV27, the J call TRBJ1-2, with TRBD1 matching 10 bases. The CDR3 is made up of 14 amino acids. Germline lookup yields CDR1 MNHEY and CDR2 SMNVEV (reference sequence). V was pared by 6 bases and J by 3 bases, with 4 bases of the junction left unmatched. The CDR3 nucleotides are TGTGCCAGCAGGTGGACAGGGGGAGACTATGGCTACACCTTC. It is translated as CASRWTGGDYGYTF.

This chain joins TRBV9 and TRBJ1-6; D remains ambiguous. V was clipped by 3 bases and J by 7 bases, with 8 bases between them. This CDR3 comprises 13 residues. Germline loops: CDR1 SGDLS, CDR2 YYNGEE. CDR3 DNA: TGTGCCAGCAGCGGGACGGGCAATTCACCCCTCCACTTT. As protein: CASSGTGNSPLHF.

The chain recombines TRBV7-9 with TRBJ1-4; possibly TRBD1 for D (5 bases). In germline, CDR1 is SEHNR, CDR2 FQNEAQ (reference sequence). This CDR3 has 15 amino acids. Between the trimmed V and J ends, which lost 5 bases and 6 bases, there was a span of 16 bases. CDR3 bases: TGTGCCAGCAGCCCGTGGGGGGACCGAGATGAAAAACTGTTTTTT. Amino acid sequence: CASSPWGDRDEKLFF.

The rearrangement uses TRBV14 and TRBJ2-3; D is ambiguous. Per the germline V gene, CDR1 is SGHDN and CDR2 is FVKESK. The ends were cut back, 3 bases at V and 0 bases at J, with 7 bases in the middle. The CDR3 contains 14 residues. The CDR3 is CASSQWISTDTQYF. CDR3 DNA sequence: TGTGCCAGCAGCCAGTGGATTAGCACAGATACGCAGTATTTT.

The chain has TRBV19 and TRBJ2-1; D call uncertain. The CDR3 loop spans 14 amino acids. V was pared by 3 bases and J by 0 bases, with 6 bases between. The germline CDR1 and CDR2 sequences are LNHDA and SQIVND (reference sequence). CDR3 amino acids: CASSMSSSYNEQFF. In nucleotides, the CDR3 is TGTGCCAGTAGTATGAGTAGCTCCTACAATGAGCAGTTCTTC.

This clone was seen just once. This chain uses TRBV27 with TRBJ1-1; no clear D. Trimming cost V 7 bases and J 4 bases, with 10 bases left between them. The germline V gene has CDR1 MNHEY and CDR2 SMNVEV (reference sequence). The CDR3 is 12 amino acids. CDR3 residues: CASKGYATEAFF. The CDR3 coding sequence is TGTGCCAGCAAAGGGTACGCCACTGAAGCTTTCTTT.

The rearrangement joins TRBV5-6 to TRBJ2-2, with 10 bases lining up with TRBD2. After removal of 2 bases from V and 6 bases from J, the junction contained 10 bases not matched to a gene. Germline V CDR1 and CDR2: SGHDT, YYEEEE. This CDR3 spans 17 amino acids. CDR3 DNA sequence: TGTGCCAGCAGCTTTTGGCCTAGCGGGGGCGGGTCCGGGGAGCTGTTTTTT. Protein: CASSFWPSGGGSGELFF.

The V gene is TRBV2, the J gene TRBJ2-3; D not certain. The germline V and J ends were trimmed by 11 bases and 0 bases, with 3 bases remaining between them. The CDR3 consists of 10 residues. Germline CDR1 SNHLY, CDR2 FYNNEI. CDR3 sequence (DNA): TGTGCCCTAAGCACAGATACGCAGTATTTT. Translation: CALSTDTQYF.

This clone was detected only once. The V call is TRBV2, the J call TRBJ1-2; no clear D gene. The CDR3 spans 14 residues. Per the germline V gene, CDR1 is SNHLY and CDR2 is FYNNEI. Between the trimmed V and J ends, which lost 7 bases and 0 bases, there was a span of 12 bases. The CDR3 nucleotides are TGTGCCAGCACCCGCTTAGGTTCTAACTATGGCTACACCTTC. The encoded protein is CASTRLGSNYGYTF.

Details on this clone: The sample has other DNA sequences that encode this CDR3 too. The chain recombines TRBV7-9 with TRBJ1-4, with a weak D call TRBD1 (6 bases). The CDR3 is 15 amino acids. The germline gives CDR1 SEHNR, CDR2 FQNEAQ (reference sequence). V dropped 0 bases and J dropped 7 bases, with 12 bases sitting between them. CDR3 loop: CASSLAWGAGEKLFF. The CDR3 bases are TGTGCCAGCAGCTTAGCGTGGGGGGCCGGTGAAAAACTGTTTTTT.